These T cell receptor beta chains were read from a single sample in a study of shared clonotypes between healthy human individuals. Repertoires were generated with immunoSEQ multiplex PCR, while TCRdb's copy carries only in-frame clones and drops some. Of about 680,000 clones listed, roughly 70% were seen once; the top ten hold 1.5% to 2%. Sequencing was done on a sample of memory CD4+ T cells sorted from blood. The receptor source for this set is a woman aged 30 to 39 in good health. CDR3s include the opening cysteine and the closing phenylalanine or tryptophan. The D gene is left open where the match is weak. Clone size, where shown, is once, few, many, or a class for clones that have expanded.

15	-	-	TRBV7-9	TRBJ2-3	TGTGCCAGCAGCTCGCCGCCCCCAGCGAGAGATACGCAGTATTTT	CASSSPPPARDTQYF
10	-	TRBD1	TRBV28	TRBJ2-7	TGTGCCAGCAAGGGGGACAGCCCCTACTTC	CASKGDSPYF
14	-	-	TRBV28	TRBJ2-2	TGTGCCAGTGACCCTCGGCGCACTACCGGGGAGCTGTTTTTT	CASDPRRTTGELFF
15	-	TRBD1	TRBV19	TRBJ1-5	TGTGCCAGTAGAGGGACAGGGATGAGCAATCAGCCCCAGCATTTT	CASRGTGMSNQPQHF
15	-	TRBD2	TRBV11-2	TRBJ2-1	TGTGCCAGCAGCTTATTATTGGGGGAGGGAAATGAGCAGTTCTTC	CASSLLLGEGNEQFF
15	-	-	TRBV11-2	TRBJ2-7	TGTGCCAGCAGCTTAGACCGGACAGCCTCCTACGAGCAGTACTTC	CASSLDRTASYEQYF
13	-	-	TRBV5-1	TRBJ2-3	TGCGCCAGCAGCGTGAGGGCCACAGATACGCAGTATTTT	CASSVRATDTQYF
14	few	-	TRBV10-3	TRBJ2-3	TGTGCCATAAGGTCCACCGGGGGCACAGATACGCAGTATTTT	CAIRSTGGTDTQYF
16	-	-	TRBV11-2	TRBJ1-4	TGTGCCAGCAGCTTAGATCGGGGTGGGGGAAGGGAAAAACTGTTTTTT	CASSLDRGGGREKLFF
15	once	-	TRBV19	TRBJ1-1	TGTGCCAGTAGTGTAGAAGGACACCAGAACACTGAAGCTTTCTTT	CASSVEGHQNTEAFF
15	-	-	TRBV14	TRBJ2-6	TGTGCCAGCAGCCAGGGCTATCCTGGGGCCAACGTCCTGACTTTC	CASSQGYPGANVLTF
14	once	TRBD1	TRBV5-5	TRBJ1-1	TGTGCCAGCAGCCGACAGGGGACGGACACTGAAGCTTTCTTT	CASSRQGTDTEAFF
15	-	-	TRBV4-1	TRBJ2-7	TGCGCCAGCAGCCAAGAGCGGGGGCAGACCTACGAGCAGTACTTC	CASSQERGQTYEQYF
13	-	-	TRBV6-1	TRBJ1-2	TGTGCCAGCAGTGAATTGGGGACCTATGGCTACACCTTC	CASSELGTYGYTF
14	once	TRBD1	TRBV6-1	TRBJ1-5	TGTGCCAGCAACTTCAGGGGGAATTATCAGCCCCAGCATTTT	CASNFRGNYQPQHF
15	-	TRBD2	TRBV5-4	TRBJ2-5	TGTGCCAGCAGCTTAGGACTAGCGGGAGGAGAGACCCAGTACTTC	CASSLGLAGGETQYF
14	-	-	TRBV28	TRBJ1-2	TGTGCCAGCAGTTACGCAAGAAGGGTTGGAGGCTACACCTTC	CASSYARRVGGYTF
13	-	-	TRBV10-2	TRBJ1-3	TGCGCCAGCAGACAGGGCACTGGAAACACCATATATTTT	CASRQGTGNTIYF
12	-	-	TRBV30	TRBJ1-2	TGTGCCTGGAGTGCTTTTGGGGGCGGCTACACCTTC	CAWSAFGGGYTF
14	-	-	TRBV6-6	TRBJ1-3	TGTGCCAGCAGGCCGGACCTCTCTGGAAACACCATATATTTT	CASRPDLSGNTIYF
16	-	TRBD1	TRBV11-2	TRBJ2-1	TGTGCCAGCAGCCCCCCCCGGGACAGGGACGGCAATGAGCAGTTCTTC	CASSPPRDRDGNEQFF
11	-	-	TRBV29-1	TRBJ2-1	TGCAGCCACGGGACGAACAATGAGCAGTTCTTC	CSHGTNNEQFF
15	few	-	TRBV28	TRBJ1-5	TGTGCCAGCAGTTTCTTAGGGGCGCTATTGCAGCCCCAGCATTTT	CASSFLGALLQPQHF
15	-	-	TRBV4-1	TRBJ2-7	TGCGCCAGCAGCCAAGCCTCGGGCCCGCCCTACGAGCAGTACTTC	CASSQASGPPYEQYF
15	-	-	TRBV28	TRBJ2-4	TGTGCCAGCAGTCCGGCCGGGACTCTTAAAAACATTCAGTACTTC	CASSPAGTLKNIQYF
17	-	TRBD1	TRBV29-1	TRBJ1-4	TGCAGCGTGCCTGGACAGGGGACAGGAGTTGGTAATGAAAAACTGTTTTTT	CSVPGQGTGVGNEKLFF
18	-	-	TRBV18	TRBJ1-1	TGTGCCAGCTCACCACCCTTAGGAGCACAAGAGAGGAACACTGAAGCTTTCTTT	CASSPPLGAQERNTEAFF
15	-	-	TRBV19	TRBJ2-7	TGTGCCAGTGGGCCGGGACGTACTATAACCTACGAGCAGTACTTC	CASGPGRTITYEQYF
16	-	TRBD2	TRBV7-9	TRBJ2-3	TGTGCCAGCAGCCCACCACTAGCGGGCCGCACAGATACGCAGTATTTT	CASSPPLAGRTDTQYF
15	-	TRBD2	TRBV19	TRBJ2-1	TGTGCCAGTAGTATGACTAGCGGAGCCTACAATGAGCAGTTCTTC	CASSMTSGAYNEQFF
18	-	TRBD2	TRBV13	TRBJ2-3	TGTGCCAGCGGCAATCACAACCCCTACGGGAGGGGGGCGGATACGCAGTATTTT	CASGNHNPYGRGADTQYF
15	few	TRBD1	TRBV11-2	TRBJ2-7	TGTGCCAGCAGCTCTTCTTCAGGGACAGGCGGCGAGCAGTACTTC	CASSSSSGTGGEQYF
15	-	-	TRBV5-1	TRBJ2-2	TGCGCCAGCAGCTTTACGGGTCCCGCCACCGGGGAGCTGTTTTTT	CASSFTGPATGELFF
17	-	TRBD2	TRBV28	TRBJ2-2	TGTGCCAGCAGTTCCCCCGTCGGGAGGTCCGACACCGGGGAGCTGTTTTTT	CASSSPVGRSDTGELFF
16	-	-	TRBV5-1	TRBJ2-5	TGCGCCAGCAGCTTGGTGGCAGGGACCCTCCAAGAGACCCAGTACTTC	CASSLVAGTLQETQYF
15	once	-	TRBV7-9	TRBJ2-7	TGCGCCAGCAGCCCCAACGCGGTGAGCTCCTACGAGCAGTACTTC	CASSPNAVSSYEQYF
13	-	-	TRBV5-1	TRBJ1-2	TGCGCCAGCAGCTTGGACAGCAACTATGGCTACACCTTC	CASSLDSNYGYTF
16	-	-	TRBV9	TRBJ2-1	TGTGCCAGCAGCATTACCGGGACGGGGGCTAGCGATGAGCAGTTCTTC	CASSITGTGASDEQFF
15	-	TRBD1	TRBV6-1	TRBJ2-3	TGTGCCAGCGGCCAGACAGGGCAAGGGACAGATACGCAGTATTTT	CASGQTGQGTDTQYF
10	-	-	TRBV6-1	TRBJ2-7	TGTGCCAGCGGCGGGGACGAGCAGTACTTC	CASGGDEQYF
11	-	-	TRBV10-1	TRBJ2-5	TGCGCCAGCAGTGATAGAGAGACCCAGTACTTC	CASSDRETQYF
12	-	-	TRBV28	TRBJ2-7	TGTGCCAGCAGCCGCGGTGCTAGCGAGCAGTACTTC	CASSRGASEQYF
15	-	-	TRBV5-8	TRBJ1-5	TGTGCCAGCAGCTTGGGCGGAATTAGCAATCAGCCCCAGCATTTT	CASSLGGISNQPQHF
15	-	TRBD2	TRBV5-1	TRBJ2-7	TGCGCCAGCACCCCGGTGGGGCTAGCGGGCTACGAGCAGTACTTC	CASTPVGLAGYEQYF
13	-	TRBD2	TRBV6-1	TRBJ2-6	TGTGCCAGCGGGGGGGACCACTTAAACGTCCTGACTTTC	CASGGDHLNVLTF
15	-	TRBD1	TRBV2	TRBJ2-7	TGTGCCAGCAGTGTGAGGCCAGGGGGCGAGTACGAGCAGTACTTC	CASSVRPGGEYEQYF
15	-	TRBD1	TRBV2	TRBJ1-5	TGTGCCAGCAGCGGACAGGGTGGAGACAATCAGCCCCAGCATTTT	CASSGQGGDNQPQHF
16	once	-	TRBV28	TRBJ2-7	TGTGCCAGCAGTTTTAAAGGCAGAAGAGGCCCCTACGAGCAGTACTTC	CASSFKGRRGPYEQYF
15	few	TRBD2	TRBV28	TRBJ2-7	TGTGCCAGCAGCCCCGCCGGGGGGGTTAACTACGAGCAGTACTTC	CASSPAGGVNYEQYF
16	-	TRBD2	TRBV5-6	TRBJ2-3	TGTGCCAGCAGCTTAAAGACTAGCGGGATCACAGATACGCAGTATTTT	CASSLKTSGITDTQYF
14	-	TRBD2	TRBV19	TRBJ2-1	TGTGCCAGTAGAGGGACTAGCGGGAGAAATGAGCAGTTCTTC	CASRGTSGRNEQFF
16	-	TRBD1	TRBV7-9	TRBJ1-2	TGTGCCAGCAGCTTAGGGGTCGGACAGGGAAACTATGGCTACACCTTC	CASSLGVGQGNYGYTF
12	few	-	TRBV19	TRBJ1-2	TGTGCCAGTAGTATAGCTGACAGTGGCTACACCTTC	CASSIADSGYTF